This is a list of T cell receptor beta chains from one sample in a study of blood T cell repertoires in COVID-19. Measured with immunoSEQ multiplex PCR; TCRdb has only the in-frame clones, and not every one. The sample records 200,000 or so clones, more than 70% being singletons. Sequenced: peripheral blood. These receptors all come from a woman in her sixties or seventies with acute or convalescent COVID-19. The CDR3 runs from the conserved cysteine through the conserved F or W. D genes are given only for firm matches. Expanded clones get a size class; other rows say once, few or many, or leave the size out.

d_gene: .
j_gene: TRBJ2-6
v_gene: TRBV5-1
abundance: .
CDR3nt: TGCGCCAGCAGCTTGCCCTCCGGAGGGGGCAATTCTGGGGCCAACGTCCTGACTTTC
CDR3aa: CASSLPSGGGNSGANVLTF

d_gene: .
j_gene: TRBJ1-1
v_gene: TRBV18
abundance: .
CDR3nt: TGTGCCAGCTCACTCCACACACAGAACACTGAAGCTTTCTTT
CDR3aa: CASSLHTQNTEAFF

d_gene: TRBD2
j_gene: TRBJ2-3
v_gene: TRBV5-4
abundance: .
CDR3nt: TGTGCCAGCAGGGGGTGGGAGGGAACAGATACGCAGTATTTT
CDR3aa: CASRGWEGTDTQYF

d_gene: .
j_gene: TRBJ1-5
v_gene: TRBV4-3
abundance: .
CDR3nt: TGCGCCAGCAGCCAAGGACAGGCGCTACGGCCCCAGCATTTT
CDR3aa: CASSQGQALRPQHF

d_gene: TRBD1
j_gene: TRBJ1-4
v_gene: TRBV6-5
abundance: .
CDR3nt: TGTGCCAGCAGTTACGATGGACAGGGGGATGAAAAACTGTTTTTT
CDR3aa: CASSYDGQGDEKLFF

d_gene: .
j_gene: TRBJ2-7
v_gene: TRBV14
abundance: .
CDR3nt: TGTGCCAGCAGTCCCGGCAGGGTCTCCTACGAGCAGTACTTC
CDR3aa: CASSPGRVSYEQYF

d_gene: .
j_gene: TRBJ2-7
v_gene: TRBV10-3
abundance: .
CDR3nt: TGTGCCATCAGTGGCGCGGCTAGCGAGCCCTACGAGCAGTACTTC
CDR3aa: CAISGAASEPYEQYF

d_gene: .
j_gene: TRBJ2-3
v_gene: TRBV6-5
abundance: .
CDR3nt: TGTGCCAGCACCCCTAGCACAGATACGCAGTATTTT
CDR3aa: CASTPSTDTQYF

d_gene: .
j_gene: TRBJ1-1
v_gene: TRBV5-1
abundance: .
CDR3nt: TGCGCCAGCAGATATACCGCAGGGGCTCCTGAAGCTTTCTTT
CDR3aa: CASRYTAGAPEAFF

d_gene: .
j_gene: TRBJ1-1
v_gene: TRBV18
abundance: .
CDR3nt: TGTGCCAGCTCACCAGACAGGATGAACACTGAAGCTTTCTTT
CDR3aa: CASSPDRMNTEAFF

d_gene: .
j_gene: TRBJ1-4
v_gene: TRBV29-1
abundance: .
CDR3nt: TGCAGCGTTGATGGGGGGGCGGACAGAGAAAAACTGTTTTTT
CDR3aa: CSVDGGADREKLFF

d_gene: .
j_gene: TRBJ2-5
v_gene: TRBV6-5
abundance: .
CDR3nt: TGTGCCAGCAGTTACTCGTTGGGCTCCTCGGAGACCCAGTACTTC
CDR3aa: CASSYSLGSSETQYF

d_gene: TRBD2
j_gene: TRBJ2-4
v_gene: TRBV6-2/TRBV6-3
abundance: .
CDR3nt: TGTGCCAGCAGTGGGCTAGCGGGAGTTTGGGGAGCCAAAAACATTCAGTACTTC
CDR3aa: CASSGLAGVWGAKNIQYF

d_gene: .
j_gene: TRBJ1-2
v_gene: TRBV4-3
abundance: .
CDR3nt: TGCGCCAGCAGCCCGAATACAGGTTTGGGGGGCTACACCTTC
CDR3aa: CASSPNTGLGGYTF

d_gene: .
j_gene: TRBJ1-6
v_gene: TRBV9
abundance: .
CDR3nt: TGTGCCAGCAGCGCGGGAGAGCGGGGTTCACCCCTCCACTTT
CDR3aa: CASSAGERGSPLHF

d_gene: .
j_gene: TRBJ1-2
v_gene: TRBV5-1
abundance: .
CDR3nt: TGCGCCAGCACTGAAGGGGGATTCTATGGCTACACCTTC
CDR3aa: CASTEGGFYGYTF

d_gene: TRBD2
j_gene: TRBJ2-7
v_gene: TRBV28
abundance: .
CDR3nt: TGTGCCAGCAGGCGTCTGGGACTAGTCGCGCAGTACTTC
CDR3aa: CASRRLGLVAQYF

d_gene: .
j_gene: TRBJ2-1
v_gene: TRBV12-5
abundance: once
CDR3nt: TGTGCTAGTGCCCTCGACAGTTTTGGCGAGCAGTTCTTC
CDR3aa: CASALDSFGEQFF

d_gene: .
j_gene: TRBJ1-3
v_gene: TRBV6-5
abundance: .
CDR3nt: TGTGCCAGCAGGGTACCGGGACATGGAAAAAACACCATATATTTT
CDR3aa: CASRVPGHGKNTIYF

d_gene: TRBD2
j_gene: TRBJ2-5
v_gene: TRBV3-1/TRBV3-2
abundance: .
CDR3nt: TGTGCCAGCAGCCCGACTAGCGGGAGAGAGACCCAGTACTTC
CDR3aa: CASSPTSGRETQYF

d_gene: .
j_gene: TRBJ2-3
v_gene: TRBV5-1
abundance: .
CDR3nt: TGCGCCAGCAGCTTGTTACAGGGTAGAGGCACAGATACGCAGTATTTT
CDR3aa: CASSLLQGRGTDTQYF

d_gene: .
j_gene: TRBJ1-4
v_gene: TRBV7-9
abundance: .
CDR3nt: TGTGCCAGCAGCTTCTGGGGTATTGGACTTAATGAAAAACTGTTTTTT
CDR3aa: CASSFWGIGLNEKLFF

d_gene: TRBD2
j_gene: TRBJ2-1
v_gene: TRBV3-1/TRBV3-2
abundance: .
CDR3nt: TGTGCCAGCAGGCCGGGCAGCGGGAGGGCCAATGAGCAGTTCTTC
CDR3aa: CASRPGSGRANEQFF

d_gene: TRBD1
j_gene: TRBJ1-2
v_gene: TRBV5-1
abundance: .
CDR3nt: TGCGCCAGCAGCCCCACAGGGGCCGGCGGCTACACCTTC
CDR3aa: CASSPTGAGGYTF

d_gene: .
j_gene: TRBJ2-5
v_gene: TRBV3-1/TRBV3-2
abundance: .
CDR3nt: TGTGCCAGCAGCCAAGATACGACTACGCTCAAGACCCAGTACTTC
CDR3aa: CASSQDTTTLKTQYF